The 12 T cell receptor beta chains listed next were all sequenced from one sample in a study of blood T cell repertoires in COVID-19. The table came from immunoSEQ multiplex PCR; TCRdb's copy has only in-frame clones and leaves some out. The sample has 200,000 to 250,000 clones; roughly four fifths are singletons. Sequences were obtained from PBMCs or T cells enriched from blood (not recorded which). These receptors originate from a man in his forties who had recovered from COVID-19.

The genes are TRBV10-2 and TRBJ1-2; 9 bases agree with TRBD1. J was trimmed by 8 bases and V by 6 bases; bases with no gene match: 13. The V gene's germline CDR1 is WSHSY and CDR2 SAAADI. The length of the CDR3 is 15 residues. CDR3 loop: CASRPPAGTGQGYTF. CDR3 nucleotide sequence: TGCGCCAGCAGACCCCCCGCCGGGACAGGGCAAGGCTACACCTTC.

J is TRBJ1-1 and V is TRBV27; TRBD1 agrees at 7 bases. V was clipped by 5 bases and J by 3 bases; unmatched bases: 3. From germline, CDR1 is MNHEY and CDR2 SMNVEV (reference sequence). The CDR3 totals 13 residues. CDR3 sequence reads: CASSPDRYTEAFF. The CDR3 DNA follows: TGTGCCAGCAGTCCGGACAGGTACACTGAAGCTTTCTTT.

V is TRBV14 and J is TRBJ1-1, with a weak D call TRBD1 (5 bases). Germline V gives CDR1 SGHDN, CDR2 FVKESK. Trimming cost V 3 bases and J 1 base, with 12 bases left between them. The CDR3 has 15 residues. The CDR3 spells CASSHYSGRNTEAFF. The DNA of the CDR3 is TGTGCCAGCAGCCATTATTCAGGGCGGAACACTGAAGCTTTCTTT.

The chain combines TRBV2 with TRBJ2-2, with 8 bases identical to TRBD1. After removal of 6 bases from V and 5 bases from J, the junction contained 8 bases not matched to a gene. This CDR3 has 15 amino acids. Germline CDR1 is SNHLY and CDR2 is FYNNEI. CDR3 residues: CASSALDRVTGELFF. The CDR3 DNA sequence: TGTGCCAGCAGCGCCCTGGACAGGGTGACCGGGGAGCTGTTTTTT.

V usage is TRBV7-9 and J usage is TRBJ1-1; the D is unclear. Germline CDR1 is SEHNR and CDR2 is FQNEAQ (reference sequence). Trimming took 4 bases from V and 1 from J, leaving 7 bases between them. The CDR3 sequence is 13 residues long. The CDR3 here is CASSYYTNTEAFF. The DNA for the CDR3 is TGTGCCAGCAGCTATTACACGAACACTGAAGCTTTCTTT.

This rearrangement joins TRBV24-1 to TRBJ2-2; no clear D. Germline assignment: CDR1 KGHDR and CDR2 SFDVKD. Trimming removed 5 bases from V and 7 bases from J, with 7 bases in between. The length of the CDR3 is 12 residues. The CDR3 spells CATSVVFGELFF. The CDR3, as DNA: TGTGCCACCAGTGTCGTTTTCGGGGAGCTGTTTTTT.

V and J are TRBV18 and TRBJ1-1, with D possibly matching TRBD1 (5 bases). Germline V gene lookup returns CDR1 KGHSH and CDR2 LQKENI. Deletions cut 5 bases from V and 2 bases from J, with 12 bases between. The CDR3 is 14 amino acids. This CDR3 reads CASSYMTDNTEAFF. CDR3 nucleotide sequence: TGTGCCAGCTCATATATGACAGACAACACTGAAGCTTTCTTT.

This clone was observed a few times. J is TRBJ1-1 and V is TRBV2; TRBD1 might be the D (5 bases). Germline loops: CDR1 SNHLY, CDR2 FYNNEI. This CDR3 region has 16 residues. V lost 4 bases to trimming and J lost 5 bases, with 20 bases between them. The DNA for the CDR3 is TGTGCCAGCAGTGTCCGGGAACCTGGGGGGGGTACTGAAGCTTTCTTT. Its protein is CASSVREPGGGTEAFF.

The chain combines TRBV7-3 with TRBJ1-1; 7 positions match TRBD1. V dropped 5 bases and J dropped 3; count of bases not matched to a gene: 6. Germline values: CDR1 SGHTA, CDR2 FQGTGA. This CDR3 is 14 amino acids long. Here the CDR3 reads CASSPKGGYTEAFF. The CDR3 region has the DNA TGTGCCAGCAGCCCAAAAGGGGGCTACACTGAAGCTTTCTTT.

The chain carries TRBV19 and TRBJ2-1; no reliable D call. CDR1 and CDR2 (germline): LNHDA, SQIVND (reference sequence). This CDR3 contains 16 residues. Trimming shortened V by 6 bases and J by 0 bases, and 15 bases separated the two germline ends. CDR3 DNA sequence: TGTGCCAGTAGAGCCCCGAGCGTTGGCTCCTACAATGAGCAGTTCTTC. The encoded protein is CASRAPSVGSYNEQFF.

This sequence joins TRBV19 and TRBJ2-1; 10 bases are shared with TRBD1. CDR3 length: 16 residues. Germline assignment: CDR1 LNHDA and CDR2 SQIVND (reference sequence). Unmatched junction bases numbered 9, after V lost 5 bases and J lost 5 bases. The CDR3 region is CASSRLGTGVHNEQFF. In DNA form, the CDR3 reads TGTGCCAGTAGTCGTTTGGGGACAGGGGTTCACAATGAGCAGTTCTTC.

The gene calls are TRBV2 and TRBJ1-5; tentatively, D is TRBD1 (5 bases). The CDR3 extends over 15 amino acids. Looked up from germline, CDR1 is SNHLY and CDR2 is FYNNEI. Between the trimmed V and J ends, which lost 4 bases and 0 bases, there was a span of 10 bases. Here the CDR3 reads CASSGLTASNQPQHF. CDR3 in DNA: TGTGCCAGCAGTGGTTTGACAGCTAGCAATCAGCCCCAGCATTTT.